The next 23 T cell receptor beta chains were all read from a single sample in a study of blood T cell repertoires in COVID-19. Data came from immunoSEQ multiplex PCR; TCRdb stores just in-frame clones and leaves some out. The table has hundreds of thousands of clones, approximately 90% seen once. The sequenced sample consisted of peripheral blood. The source is a young woman with acute or convalescent COVID-19.

This clone has a handful of counts. CDR3 amino acids: CASSATGEYSPLHF. The DNA for the CDR3 is TGTGCCAGCAGCGCGACAGGGGAGTATTCACCCCTCCACTTT. The genes are TRBV9 and TRBJ1-6; TRBD1 matches 8 bases. The CDR3 contains 14 residues. Germline values: CDR1 SGDLS, CDR2 YYNGEE. V shed 3 bases, J shed 8 bases, and the junction held 4 bases outside the gene matches.

The gene calls are TRBV6-5 and TRBJ1-1, with D perhaps TRBD1 (5 bases). The CDR3 has 15 amino acids. Germline CDR1 MNHEY, CDR2 SVGAGI. Trimming left V 4 bases short and J 1 base short, with 13 bases between. As DNA, the CDR3 is TGTGCCAGCAGTTCTCTCAGGGCGGAGAACACTGAAGCTTTCTTT. Translation gives CASSSLRAENTEAFF.

The rearrangement uses TRBV5-1 and TRBJ2-1, with D perhaps matching TRBD2 (6 bases). The CDR3 totals 16 residues. Trimming left V 0 bases short and J 7 bases short, with 17 bases between. Germline CDR1 is SGHRS and CDR2 is YFSETQ. This CDR3 is CASSLGGVGALNEQFF. The CDR3 coding sequence is TGCGCCAGCAGCTTGGGGGGGGTCGGGGCATTAAATGAGCAGTTCTTC.

The chain joins TRBV5-1 to TRBJ1-3; TRBD1 matches at 9 bases. The CDR3 is made up of 17 amino acids. With V trimmed by 4 bases and J by 0 bases, 8 bases remained unmatched. Germline CDR1 is SGHRS and CDR2 is YFSETQ. CDR3 bases: TGCGCCAGCAGCCAAAACAGGGGGCGCCTCTCTGGAAACACCATATATTTT. It specifies CASSQNRGRLSGNTIYF.

This clone was detected a few times. The rearrangement links TRBV7-2 to TRBJ1-6, with D maybe TRBD1 (6 bases). V gave up 2 bases and J gave up 10 bases, with 9 bases separating them. From germline, CDR1 is SGHTA and CDR2 FQGNSA. The CDR3 loop spans 13 amino acids. DNA for the CDR3: TGTGCCAGCAGCTTACAGGGGCCGTCACCCCTCCACTTT. Amino acid sequence: CASSLQGPSPLHF.

This clone was counted between two and nine times. V and J are TRBV19 and TRBJ1-1, with D perhaps matching TRBD1 (5 bases). Looked up from germline, CDR1 is LNHDA and CDR2 is SQIVND (reference sequence). Trimming took 4 bases from V and 5 from J, leaving 11 bases between them. This CDR3 contains 13 residues. The CDR3 spells CASSKGRGTEAFF. The CDR3, as DNA: TGTGCCAGTAGTAAGGGGCGGGGGACTGAAGCTTTCTTT.

This sequence joins TRBV5-1 and TRBJ2-7; 8 bases map to TRBD1. The V gene's germline CDR1 is SGHRS and CDR2 YFSETQ. CDR3 length equals 15 residues. Trimming cost V 0 bases and J 7 bases; bases outside gene matches: 9. CDR3 amino acids: CASSLETGAFGEQYF. CDR3 DNA: TGCGCCAGCAGCTTGGAGACAGGGGCCTTCGGGGAGCAGTACTTC.

The chain uses TRBV6-6 and TRBJ2-5; 9 bases are shared with TRBD1. Unmatched junction bases numbered 14, after V lost 4 bases and J lost 8 bases. The length of the CDR3 is 16 residues. Germline lookup yields CDR1 MNHNY and CDR2 SVGAGI (reference sequence). The CDR3 loop reads CASSSTGGGSKGTQYF. The CDR3 DNA reads as TGTGCCAGCAGTTCCACAGGGGGCGGTTCGAAAGGAACCCAGTACTTC.

The chain has TRBV11-2 and TRBJ2-5; D perhaps matches TRBD1 (6 bases). Germline loops: CDR1 SGHAT, CDR2 FQNNGV. V lost 4 bases to trimming and J lost 5 bases, with 11 bases between them. This CDR3 has 13 residues. The CDR3 DNA reads TGTGCCAGCAGCTCCACGAGGGGGGAGACCCAGTACTTC. Translation: CASSSTRGETQYF.

This clone was counted only a few times. The V gene is TRBV7-2, the J gene TRBJ2-2; 9 nucleotides align to TRBD2. V lost 5 bases, J lost 7 bases, and 8 bases stayed unmatched. Germline CDR1 and CDR2: SGHTA and FQGNSA. There are 15 residues in the CDR3. The DNA of the CDR3 is TGTGCCAGCAGCCCTCGGACTAGCGAGAACGGGGAGCTGTTTTTT. Translating gives CASSPRTSENGELFF. Together with reference TRBV7-2 and TRBJ2-2, the CDR3 gives the full variable domain: GAGVSQSPSNKVTEKGKDVELRCDPISGHTALYWYRQSLGQGLEFLIYFQGNSAPDKSGLPSDRFSAERTGGSVSTLTIQRTQQEDSAVYLCASSPRTSENGELFFGEGSRLTVL.

The genes are TRBV5-8 and TRBJ2-3; unclear D gene. V lost 0 bases, J lost 0 bases, and 8 bases lay in between. This CDR3 is built from 15 residues. The germline CDR1 and CDR2 sequences are SGHTS and YDEGEE. In DNA form, the CDR3 reads TGTGCCAGCAGCTTGGCTCGGAGAAGCACAGATACGCAGTATTTT. Protein: CASSLARRSTDTQYF.

The chain links TRBV28 to TRBJ1-1, with D possibly being TRBD1 (6 bases). Trimming took 7 bases from V and 1 from J, leaving 10 bases between them. This CDR3 is 13 amino acids long. Per germline, CDR1 MDHEN and CDR2 SYDVKM. CDR3 loop: CASKGVGNTEAFF. The DNA for the CDR3 is TGTGCCAGCAAGGGGGTCGGGAACACTGAAGCTTTCTTT.

The chain carries TRBV6-1 and TRBJ2-3; D gene unclear. V was trimmed by 0 bases and J by 2 bases, leaving 6 bases between them. CDR1 is MNHNS, CDR2 SASEGT, per germline. The length of the CDR3 is 14 residues. The CDR3 region is CASSEASHTDTQYF. The CDR3 region has the DNA TGTGCCAGCAGTGAAGCTTCCCACACAGATACGCAGTATTTT.

The rearrangement uses TRBV5-4 and TRBJ2-1, with D perhaps TRBD1 (6 bases). Deletions cut 0 bases from V and 5 bases from J, with 6 bases between. The CDR3 spans 13 residues. Germline CDR1 reads SGHNT; CDR2 reads YYREEE (reference sequence). The CDR3 coding sequence is TGTGCCAGCAGCTTGGCAGGGGACAATGAGCAGTTCTTC. It codes for CASSLAGDNEQFF. Full variable domain (outside the CDR3, taken from reference TRBV5-4 and TRBJ2-1): ETGVTQSPTHLIKTRGQQVTLRCSSQSGHNTVSWYQQALGQGPQFIFQYYREEENGRGNFPPRFSGLQFPNYSSELNVNALELDDSALYLCASSLAGDNEQFFGPGTRLTVL.

The rearrangement uses TRBV2 and TRBJ2-6; D not certain. The germline CDR1 and CDR2 sequences are SNHLY and FYNNEI. The CDR3 is made up of 13 amino acids. V was pared by 8 bases and J by 1 base, with 6 bases between. CDR3 DNA: TGTGCCAGCGAGCCGTCTGGGGCCAACGTCCTGACTTTC. Its protein product is CASEPSGANVLTF. Filled out from reference TRBV2 and TRBJ2-6, the complete variable domain reads EPEVTQTPSHQVTQMGQEVILRCVPISNHLYFYWYRQILGQKVEFLVSFYNNEISEKSEIFDDQFSVERPDGSNFTLKIRSTKLEDSAMYFCASEPSGANVLTFGAGSRLTVL.

The chain recombines TRBV5-4 with TRBJ2-1, with 10 bases identical to TRBD2. Germline trimming cut 3 bases from V and 9 bases from J; bases unmatched to any gene: 9. The CDR3 runs 15 residues. Germline V gives CDR1 SGHNT, CDR2 YYREEE (reference sequence). The CDR3 is CASSSVSGGAGEQFF. The CDR3 nucleotides read TGTGCCAGCAGCTCCGTAAGCGGGGGGGCCGGTGAGCAGTTCTTC.

The J gene is TRBJ2-3, the V gene TRBV6-5, with 8 bases lining up with TRBD2. The germline V gene has CDR1 MNHEY and CDR2 SVGAGI. The length of the CDR3 is 15 residues. Losses at the gene ends were 6 bases for V and 2 bases for J; bases not matched to a gene: 7. The CDR3 DNA reads as TGTGCCAGCAGAACCGGGACTAGACCCACAGATACGCAGTATTTT. It encodes CASRTGTRPTDTQYF.

Here the CDR3 reads CASSLIGGNSPLHF. The DNA of the CDR3 is TGTGCCAGCAGCTTAATCGGGGGTAATTCACCCCTCCACTTT. The V gene is TRBV7-3, the J gene TRBJ1-6; D may be TRBD1 (5 bases). There are 14 residues in the CDR3. Trimming shortened V by 1 base and J by 6 bases, and 7 bases separated the two germline ends. The germline gives CDR1 SGHTA, CDR2 FQGTGA. Using reference TRBV7-3 and TRBJ1-6 for the parts outside the CDR3, the full variable domain is GAGVSQTPSNKVTEKGKYVELRCDPISGHTALYWYRQSLGQGPEFLIYFQGTGAADDSGLPNDRFFAVRPEGSVSTLKIQRTERGDSAVYLCASSLIGGNSPLHFGNGTRLTVT.

The V call is TRBV27, the J call TRBJ1-2, with 10 bases that match TRBD1. There are 15 residues in the CDR3. J gave up 4 bases and V 5 bases, and 7 bases lay outside the gene matches. Germline V gives CDR1 MNHEY, CDR2 SMNVEV (reference sequence). CDR3 protein: CASSLETGGFYGYTF. Here the CDR3 DNA reads TGTGCCAGCAGTCTCGAGACAGGGGGCTTCTATGGCTACACCTTC.

The chain is built from TRBV29-1 and TRBJ1-3, with 8 nucleotides matching TRBD1. Germline V gene sequence: CDR1 SQVTM, CDR2 ANQGSEA. This CDR3 is 14 amino acids long. The J segment lost 1 base and the V segment lost 4 bases, leaving 3 bases of the junction unmatched. The CDR3 loop reads CSVVTGVSGNTIYF. The CDR3 DNA is TGCAGCGTTGTGACAGGGGTTTCTGGAAACACCATATATTTT.

The chain joins TRBV19 to TRBJ1-2; the match to TRBD1 covers 9 bases. The V gene's germline CDR1 is LNHDA and CDR2 SQIVND (reference sequence). CDR3 size: 16 residues. Trimming cost V 6 bases and J 6 bases; bases outside gene matches: 14. CDR3 residues: CASRKKTGGVSDGYTF. CDR3 in DNA: TGTGCCAGTAGGAAAAAAACAGGGGGCGTGAGTGATGGCTACACCTTC.

The chain uses TRBV11-2 and TRBJ2-7; maybe TRBD1 (6 bases). The CDR3 runs 14 residues. Trimming stripped 5 bases from V and 2 bases from J, with 13 bases between. CDR1 is SGHAT, CDR2 FQNNGV, per germline. The DNA of the CDR3 is TGTGCCAGCAGCCCTAACGACAGGACCTACGAGCAGTACTTC. Translation: CASSPNDRTYEQYF.

This chain links TRBV19 with TRBJ1-2, with D tentatively TRBD1 (5 bases). Trimming removed 7 bases at V and 6 bases at J, with 12 bases between. Germline V CDR1 and CDR2: LNHDA, SQIVND (reference sequence). CDR3 size: 12 residues. In DNA, the CDR3 is TGTGCCAGTACGGAGCAGGGCCATGGCTACACCTTC. Translating gives CASTEQGHGYTF.